Listed below are T cell receptor beta chains from one sample, sequenced in a study of blood T cells in healthy people across ages. TCRdb used MiXCR to reprocess the 5' RACE reads, holding one entry per CDR3 protein. The sample has some 760,000 distinct CDR3 sequences, roughly 25% seen once; the top ten hold more than 8%. These data also featured in a second study, about T cells of mothers and their children.

The sample was blood. Receptors were obtained from a boy aged 5-17 years in good health. Each CDR3 is given with its conserved first and last residue. The order of the fields is CDR3 length, V gene, D gene, clone size, J gene, CDR3 DNA, CDR3 protein. The D gene is left open where the match is weak. The listing skips clone size in some rows; elsewhere it reads once, few, many or a size class.

16	TRBV12-3/TRBV12-4	TRBD2	few	TRBJ2-2	TGTGCCAGCACCTGGGGTAGCGGGGCCCCCGCCGGGGAGCTGTTTTTT	CASTWGSGAPAGELFF
14	TRBV29-1	-	-	TRBJ1-1	TGCAGCACTCGCCTACTTCTTAAAGCGACTGAAGCTTTCTTT	CSTRLLLKATEAFF
13	TRBV20-1	-	-	TRBJ2-5	TGCAGTGCTGAGTACCGTCCAGAAGAGACCCAGTACTTC	CSAEYRPEETQYF
14	TRBV27	TRBD2	few	TRBJ2-2	TGTGCCAGCAGCCAGCGGGAGGACACCGGGGAGCTGTTTTTT	CASSQREDTGELFF
14	TRBV20-1	TRBD2	-	TRBJ2-5	TGCAGTGCCCAACGGGACTACTCTGGTGGGACCCAGTACTTC	CSAQRDYSGGTQYF
15	TRBV20-1	TRBD1	-	TRBJ2-7	TGCAGTGCTAGAGATCCGACAGGGAATACCTACGAGCAGTACTTC	CSARDPTGNTYEQYF
13	TRBV9	-	-	TRBJ2-1	TGTGCCAGCAGCAAACCTAGCGTCGATGAGCAGTTCTTC	CASSKPSVDEQFF
13	TRBV7-9	-	-	TRBJ1-6	TGTGCCAGCAGCTTAGAGTCGGGCTCACCCCTCCACTTT	CASSLESGSPLHF
11	TRBV2	TRBD1	-	TRBJ2-4	TGTGCCAGCAGCCTCGACAGGGCCACGCATTTC	CASSLDRATHF
15	TRBV7-9	-	few	TRBJ1-2	TGTGCCAGCAGCTCCCCACGGGCCTTTAACTATGGCTACACCTTC	CASSSPRAFNYGYTF